These 19 T cell receptor beta chains share one sample of origin, sequenced in a study of regulatory T cells in long-lasting Graves disease. The time point is: newly diagnosed GD, antithyroid drugs for less than 3 months. The authors made the TCR library using RNA they extracted from PBMCs. CDR3-region Arm-PCR and iRepertoire HTBI primers produced the TCR beta libraries. A single record per CDR3 protein comes from TCRdb applying MiXCR to the multiplex PCR reads. The sample gives about 540,000 distinct CDR3 sequences, 13% of which show up once; roughly 10% is in the top ten. These records were also assigned to another study, of T cells in Graves' hyperthyroidism and ophthalmopathy.

The sample was peripheral blood mononuclear cells (PBMCs), taken at new diagnosis, from a patient treated with antithyroid drugs. These receptors were taken from a man aged 30-40 years with Graves disease.

This clonotype occurred a few times. This CDR3 reads CASKDEGNQETQYF. CDR3 coding DNA: TGTGCCAGTAAAGACGAGGGGAACCAAGAGACCCAGTACTTC. This rearrangement joins TRBV19 to TRBJ2-5, with D perhaps being TRBD1 or TRBD2 (5 bases each). This CDR3 is 14 amino acids long. Germline loops: CDR1 LNHDA, CDR2 SQIVND (reference sequence). Trimming took 7 bases from V and 0 from J, leaving 12 bases between them.

This clonotype was counted only a few times. The rearrangement joins TRBV7-2 to TRBJ1-2; the D is unclear. V lost 5 bases and J 4 bases, leaving 11 bases between the germline ends. The CDR3 spans 13 residues. CDR1 SGHTA and CDR2 FQGNSA come from the germline V gene. CDR3 amino acids: CASSQGWGYGYTF. In nucleotides, the CDR3 is TGTGCCAGCAGCCAAGGGTGGGGCTATGGCTACACCTTC. Variable domain in full (rest from reference TRBV7-2 and TRBJ1-2): GAGVSQSPSNKVTEKGKDVELRCDPISGHTALYWYRQSLGQGLEFLIYFQGNSAPDKSGLPSDRFSAERTGGSVSTLTIQRTQQEDSAVYLCASSQGWGYGYTFGSGTRLTVV.

This clonotype has at least ten counts. Germline and junction disagree at one end, which may indicate a read error. This chain links TRBV2 with TRBJ2-5, with a tentative D call TRBD2 (6 bases). The CDR3 totals 11 residues. The V gene's germline CDR1 is SNHLY and CDR2 FYNNEI. The CDR3 sequence is CASNEGEAQYF. As DNA, the CDR3 is TGTGCCAGCAATGAAGGGGAGGCCCAGTACTTC.

This clonotype was found a few times. One end of the junction does not line up with germline, which may come from a read error. This chain connects TRBV28 to TRBJ2-7; the D gene is possibly TRBD1 (6 bases). The germline V gene encodes CDR1 MDHEN and CDR2 SYDVKM. The CDR3 runs to 14 residues. For the CDR3, the DNA is TGTGCCAGCAGTTCGACAGGTATTTCCTACGAGCAGTGCTTC. Translation: CASSSTGISYEQCF.

In its sample, this clonotype was seen many times. This chain joins TRBV6-5 and TRBJ1-5; D not resolved. V shed 2 bases and J shed 1 base, with 12 bases lying between them. The germline CDR1 and CDR2 sequences are MNHEY and SVGAGI. This CDR3 is built from 16 residues. The CDR3 protein is CASSYTVGVSNQPQHF. The DNA for the CDR3 is TGTGCCAGCAGTTACACCGTCGGGGTGAGCAATCAGCCCCAGCATTTT.

As to this clonotype: This may be a read error, as it is one base from a much larger clone. This chain joins TRBV12-3 or TRBV12-4 and TRBJ2-7, with a weak D call TRBD2 (6 bases). The CDR3 runs 14 residues. The CDR3 is CASGSRDSSYELYF. CDR3 DNA: TGTGCCAGCGGTTCTCGGGACTCCTCCTACGAGCTGTACTTC.

The chain recombines TRBV19 with TRBJ1-4, with no clear D. The CDR3 consists of 14 residues. Germline-derived CDR1 and CDR2 are LNHDA and SQIVND (reference sequence). V was cut by 6 bases and J by 8 bases, with 16 bases left in between. The chain's CDR3 is CASSRTFPGEKLFF. CDR3 coding DNA: TGTGCCAGTAGCCGGACCTTTCCGGGGGAAAAACTGTTTTTT.

This clonotype was found many times. The chain links TRBV13 to TRBJ2-1; the match to TRBD2 covers 10 bases. Germline lookup yields CDR1 PRHDT and CDR2 FYEKMQ (reference sequence). The CDR3 runs 17 residues. Unmatched junction bases numbered 4, after V lost 0 bases and J lost 2 bases. The CDR3 nucleotides read TGTGCCAGCAGCTTAGGAGGGCTAGCGGGGGCCTACAATGAGCAGTTCTTC. Its translation is CASSLGGLAGAYNEQFF.

In its sample, this clonotype was seen many times. This sequence joins TRBV12-3 or TRBV12-4 and TRBJ2-5; 11 nucleotides line up with TRBD2. This CDR3 has 14 residues. V shed 6 bases, J shed 5 bases, and the junction held 5 bases outside the gene matches. This CDR3 reads CASSPSGRRETQYF. Written as DNA, the CDR3 is TGTGCCAGCAGCCCTAGCGGGAGGAGGGAGACCCAGTACTTC.

The chain combines TRBV30 with TRBJ2-3; 8 nucleotides line up with TRBD1. This CDR3 spans 16 amino acids. V lost 0 bases and J lost 4; bases outside the gene matches: 9. Germline V gene lookup returns CDR1 GTSNPN and CDR2 SVGIG (reference sequence). CDR3 sequence reads: CAWSVRTGNEPDTQYF. CDR3 DNA: TGTGCCTGGAGTGTACGGACAGGGAATGAGCCAGATACGCAGTATTTT.

This clonotype was detected many times. The chain couples TRBV18 to TRBJ1-2, with 9 bases lining up with TRBD1. J was trimmed by 8 bases and V by 3 bases; bases with no gene match: 10. The CDR3 contains 15 residues. Germline CDR1 and CDR2: KGHSH and LQKENI. CDR3 residues: CASSPPDRGGMGYTF. CDR3 in DNA: TGTGCCAGCTCACCCCCGGACAGGGGCGGAATGGGCTACACCTTC. The full variable domain, its missing parts supplied by reference TRBV18 and TRBJ1-2, is NAGVMQNPRHLVRRRGQEARLRCSPMKGHSHVYWYRQLPEEGLKFMVYLQKENIIDESGMPKERFSAEFPKEGPSILRIQQVVRGDSAAYFCASSPPDRGGMGYTFGSGTRLTVV.

This clonotype came up many times. The rearrangement joins TRBV12-3 or TRBV12-4 to TRBJ2-3; possible D gene TRBD2, 6 bases. This CDR3 contains 15 residues. Deletions cut 3 bases from V and 0 bases from J, with 10 bases between. CDR3 sequence: CASSFGGTSTDTQYF. The CDR3 region has the DNA TGTGCCAGCAGTTTCGGCGGGACTAGCACAGATACGCAGTATTTT.

In its sample, this clonotype was seen many times. The chain has TRBV5-1 and TRBJ2-3, with 11 bases that match TRBD2. J gave up 2 bases and V 0 bases, and 5 bases lay outside the gene matches. From germline, CDR1 is SGHRS and CDR2 YFSETQ. The CDR3 length is 17 residues. The CDR3 sequence is CASSLVSSGRSTDTQYF. DNA of the CDR3: TGCGCCAGCAGCTTGGTGTCTAGCGGGAGGTCCACAGATACGCAGTATTTT. Full variable domain (remainder filled in from reference TRBV5-1 and TRBJ2-3): KAGVTQTPRYLIKTRGQQVTLSCSPISGHRSVSWYQQTPGQGLQFLFEYFSETQRNKGNFPGRFSGRQFSNSRSEMNVSTLELGDSALYLCASSLVSSGRSTDTQYFGPGTRLTVL.

This clonotype appeared many times. No conserved phenylalanine or tryptophan ends this CDR3, so it is likely a read error. The chain couples TRBV2 to TRBJ2-1, with no clear D. Germline values: CDR1 SNHLY, CDR2 FYNNEI. V shed 8 bases and J shed 8 bases, with 16 bases lying between them. The CDR3 length is 13 residues. CDR3 amino acids: CASSFRAGDEQFL. Written as DNA, the CDR3 is TGTGCCAGCTCCTTTAGGGCCGGCGATGAGCAGTTCCTC.

This clonotype was detected ten times or more. The chain uses TRBV3-1 and TRBJ2-1, with D unclear. Trimming left V 6 bases short and J 6 bases short, with 15 bases between. CDR1 is LGHDT, CDR2 YNNKEL, per germline (reference sequence). The CDR3 has 14 residues. The CDR3 loop is CASRRGTHINEQFF. In DNA, the CDR3 is TGTGCCAGCAGGAGAGGCACACATATCAATGAGCAGTTCTTC.

Concerning this clonotype: This may arise from a read error, as a much more abundant clone is one base away. The rearrangement joins TRBV10-3 to TRBJ2-1, with TRBD2 identical over 9 bases. The CDR3 has 13 residues. Germline V gene sequence: CDR1 ENHRY, CDR2 SYGVKD. Trimming cost V 8 bases and J 3 bases; bases outside gene matches: 2. CDR3 protein: CAIELAGYNEQFF. DNA of the CDR3: TGTGCCATCGAACTAGCGGGCTACAATGAGCAGTTCTTC.

The sample holds a few counts of this clonotype. The J gene is TRBJ1-3, the V gene TRBV20-1; 7 nucleotides agree with TRBD1. V lost 0 bases to trimming and J lost 6 bases; unmatched junction nucleotides: 11. Germline loops: CDR1 DFQATT, CDR2 SNEGSKA (reference sequence). The CDR3 has 16 amino acids. Here the CDR3 reads CSARDKTARGANTIYF. CDR3 DNA: TGCAGTGCTAGAGATAAAACCGCCAGGGGGGCAAACACCATATATTTT.

This clonotype was found a few times. The CDR3 bases are TGTGCCAGCTACCCCGTGGGGGGCCCTGGGGCCAACGTCCTGACTTTC. Translating it yields CASYPVGGPGANVLTF. The chain recombines TRBV27 with TRBJ2-6, with D tentatively TRBD1 or TRBD2 (6 bases each). The V end lost 8 bases, the J end lost 2 bases, and 16 bases lay between the germline ends. Germline V gives CDR1 MNHEY, CDR2 SMNVEV (reference sequence). CDR3 size: 16 residues.

There are many counts of this clonotype. The rearrangement links TRBV7-2 to TRBJ2-6; no clear D. CDR3 length equals 16 residues. With 7 bases removed from V and 2 bases from J, the gap between germline ends came to 15 bases. The germline gives CDR1 SGHTA, CDR2 FQGNSA. CDR3: CASNPERMAGANVLTF. In nucleotides, the CDR3 is TGTGCCAGCAACCCTGAGAGGATGGCTGGGGCCAACGTCCTGACTTTC.